This T cell receptor beta chain was found in a study of T cell responses to AZD1222 COVID-19 vaccine. Study conclusions and caveats: The study sampled repertoires only after the peak T cell response. The span of vaccine-associated CD4 TCRs extended across spike, with dominance at 160-218 and 743-854. Within unmutated variant regions lay the reported targets of nearly half of spike-specific TCRs.

Data came from immunoSEQ multiplex PCR; TCRdb stores just in-frame clones and leaves some out. The sample includes about 99,000 clones, roughly 87% of them seen just once. As regards this clone: What it binds is unknown.

Trimming removed 3 bases at V and 5 bases at J, with 10 bases between. The CDR3 totals 13 residues. CDR1 and CDR2 from the germline V gene are MNHEY and SVGEGT. The specimen comprised peripheral blood, sampled on day 0 of AZD1222 vaccination. The sequence was obtained from an adult in good health. The chain carries TRBV6-2 or TRBV6-3 and TRBJ1-2; D is unresolved. The CDR3, as DNA: TGTGCCAGCAGTTATGGGAGGAATTATGGCTACACCTTC. It codes for CASSYGRNYGYTF.